The entry that follows covers one T cell receptor (beta chain) sequence. This sample is drawn from a study of blood T cell repertoires in COVID-19. Assay used: immunoSEQ multiplex PCR; TCRdb lists only in-frame clones, some missing. The data contain tens of thousands of clones, 80% to 90% of them singletons. Germline CDR1 SSHAT, CDR2 FNYEAQ (reference sequence). V was clipped by 5 bases and J by 4 bases; unmatched bases: 2. This CDR3 has 13 residues. The source of this sequence is a man aged 55 to 69 with COVID-19, enrolled during active disease. V gene TRBV7-7 combines with J gene TRBJ2-3; TRBD1 agrees at 8 bases. The specimen was peripheral blood. In DNA form, the CDR3 reads TGTGCCAGCAGCCCAGGGGGCCCAGATACGCAGTATTTT. Its translation is CASSPGGPDTQYF.